The 13 T cell receptor beta chains below come from one sample, sequenced in a study of T cells in Graves' hyperthyroidism and ophthalmopathy. Regions amplified from RNA transcripts were the TCR beta CDR3 regions. Using the HTBI primer set, a first-round RT-PCR was run on the TCR CDR3. TCRdb re-derived calls from the multiplex PCR reads in MiXCR, one entry per CDR3 protein. The sample shows about 410,000 distinct CDR3 sequences, roughly 15% of them seen only once. The specimen was blood. These receptors were taken from a man younger than 35 with Graves' ophthalmopathy.

This clonotype has a handful of counts. The chain has TRBV25-1 and TRBJ1-5; 10 bases line up with TRBD1. V lost 8 bases, J lost 4 bases, and 5 bases stayed unmatched. Germline values: CDR1 MGHDK, CDR2 SYGVNS. The CDR3 consists of 14 residues. CDR3: CASGRTGGNQPQHF. The CDR3 coding sequence is TGTGCCAGCGGAAGGACAGGGGGTAATCAGCCCCAGCATTTT. Based on the CDR3 plus reference TRBV25-1 and TRBJ1-5, the full variable domain is EADIYQTPRYLVIGTGKKITLECSQTMGHDKMYWYQQDPGMELHLIHYSYGVNSTEKGDLSSESTVSRIRTEHFPLTLESARPSHTSQYLCASGRTGGNQPQHFGDGTRLSIL.

The table lists this clonotype with many counts. This chain links TRBV5-5 with TRBJ2-3; a possible D gene is TRBD1 (6 bases). V lost 0 bases, J lost 2 bases, and 10 bases lay in between. The CDR3 length is 15 residues. Germline V gene data show CDR1 as SGHKS and CDR2 as YYEKEE (reference sequence). CDR3 protein: CASSLDTGTTDTQYF. CDR3 nucleotides: TGTGCCAGCAGCTTGGACACAGGGACCACAGATACGCAGTATTTT.

This clonotype was detected ten times or more. The chain has TRBV12-3 or TRBV12-4 and TRBJ2-7; perhaps TRBD2 as D (7 bases). CDR3 length: 15 amino acids. With 7 bases removed from V and 4 bases from J, the gap between germline ends came to 20 bases. As DNA, the CDR3 is TGTGCCAGCATCACCTCCTCGGGGGGCGCATACGAGCAGTACTTC. Residues: CASITSSGGAYEQYF.

This clonotype came up a few times. The V call is TRBV5-1, the J call TRBJ1-1; maybe TRBD1 (6 bases). V dropped 3 bases and J dropped 5 bases, with 14 bases sitting between them. This CDR3 is 14 amino acids long. CDR1 is SGHRS and CDR2 is YFSETQ in the germline V gene. CDR3 in amino acids: CASSSSGEWTEAFF. CDR3 DNA sequence: TGCGCCAGCAGCTCCTCAGGGGAATGGACTGAAGCTTTCTTT.

This clonotype was recorded at least ten times. This sequence joins TRBV7-2 and TRBJ1-4, with a tentative D call TRBD1 (6 bases). The CDR3 length is 14 residues. V lost 6 bases and J lost 7, with 15 bases in between. CDR1 is SGHTA, CDR2 FQGNSA, per germline. CDR3 sequence reads: CASREDRQGEKLFF. The CDR3 bases are TGTGCCAGCAGGGAAGACAGGCAAGGTGAAAAACTGTTTTTT.

Ten or more counts support this clonotype. The chain's CDR3 is CASSFSGNQPQHF. In DNA, the CDR3 is TGTGCCAGCAGCTTTTCGGGGAACCAGCCCCAGCATTTT. The J gene is TRBJ1-5, the V gene TRBV7-9; D call uncertain. Trimming took 3 bases from V and 7 from J, leaving 10 bases between them. The CDR3 covers 13 residues. Germline CDR1 and CDR2: SEHNR and FQNEAQ (reference sequence).

This clonotype has more than one count but fewer than ten. CDR3: CASSEPPLAGPGSYEQYF. The CDR3 DNA follows: TGTGCCAGCAGTGAACCCCCCCTAGCGGGGCCCGGATCCTACGAGCAGTACTTC. The chain combines TRBV6-1 with TRBJ2-7; TRBD2 aligns across 9 bases. CDR1 is MNHNS and CDR2 is SASEGT in the germline V gene. This CDR3 contains 18 residues. Trimming removed 2 bases from V and 1 base from J; junction bases left unmatched: 12.

Many counts were recorded for this clonotype. The rearrangement links TRBV5-1 to TRBJ1-2; maybe TRBD1 (6 bases). Germline CDR1 reads SGHRS; CDR2 reads YFSETQ. V gave up 0 bases and J gave up 1 base, with 7 bases separating them. This CDR3 region has 14 residues. This CDR3 is CASSLDRDNYGYTF. The CDR3 bases are TGCGCCAGCAGCTTGGACAGGGATAACTATGGCTACACCTTC.

This clonotype was found a few times. J is TRBJ2-7 and V is TRBV6-1, with TRBD1 identical over 8 bases. Germline V gene data show CDR1 as MNHNS and CDR2 as SASEGT. The CDR3 totals 15 residues. V dropped 5 bases and J dropped 3; count of bases not matched to a gene: 9. CDR3 bases: TGTGCCAGCAGTACCGGGACAGGAGGATACTACGAGCAGTACTTC. It is translated as CASSTGTGGYYEQYF.

The chain carries TRBV19 and TRBJ1-2; D is possibly TRBD1 (6 bases). This CDR3 region has 14 residues. Deletions cut 8 bases from V and 4 bases from J, with 17 bases between. Germline V gene data show CDR1 as LNHDA and CDR2 as SQIVND (reference sequence). The CDR3 DNA sequence: TGTGCCAGTGCCACAGGGTCCGCATTCTATGGCTACACCTTC. Its protein is CASATGSAFYGYTF.

This clonotype was found many times. This rearrangement joins TRBV29-1 to TRBJ2-5; D is possibly TRBD1 or TRBD2 (5 bases each). Looked up from germline, CDR1 is SQVTM and CDR2 is ANQGSEA. V lost 4 bases and J 1 base, leaving 13 bases between the germline ends. The length of the CDR3 is 14 residues. In DNA form, the CDR3 reads TGCAGCGTTGCGGGACCCTCGAGCCAAGAGACCCAGTACTTC. It specifies CSVAGPSSQETQYF.

This clonotype was observed a few times. The V gene is TRBV19, the J gene TRBJ2-7, with D possibly being TRBD2 (7 bases). V lost 3 bases and J 7 bases, leaving 13 bases between the germline ends. The germline gives CDR1 LNHDA, CDR2 SQIVND (reference sequence). The CDR3 totals 13 residues. The CDR3 sequence is CASSMVEGGEQYF. The CDR3 DNA is TGTGCCAGTAGTATGGTGGAGGGGGGGGAGCAGTACTTC.

This clonotype came up many times. The chain uses TRBV27 and TRBJ1-2, with 7 nucleotides matching TRBD1. Germline V lookup: CDR1 MNHEY, CDR2 SMNVEV (reference sequence). V lost 5 bases to trimming and J lost 3 bases; unmatched junction nucleotides: 6. The CDR3 sequence is 14 residues long. CDR3 residues: CASSLTGTDYGYTF. As DNA, the CDR3 is TGTGCCAGCAGTCTCACCGGGACAGACTATGGCTACACCTTC.